The T cell receptor (beta chain) under discussion was sequenced for a study of blood T cell repertoires in COVID-19. In this sample, this clone turned up a few times. Allocation to cohorts depended on clinical history reported by the participants. V lost 1 base and J lost 3, with 11 bases in between. Germline V CDR1 and CDR2: SGHDT, YYEEEE. The CDR3 loop spans 15 amino acids. Only in-frame clones appear in the TCRdb table, and some are missing; sequencing was by immunoSEQ multiplex PCR. The sample lists approximately 150,000 clones; 81% were seen once. The specimen sequenced was PBMCs or T cells enriched from blood (not recorded which). The origin of this receptor is a woman aged 40 to 50 with acute COVID-19. The J gene is TRBJ1-5, the V gene TRBV5-6, with TRBD1 as a possible D gene (5 bases). CDR3 in amino acids: CASSLWGVPNQPQHF. Written as DNA, the CDR3 is TGTGCCAGCAGCTTGTGGGGGGTCCCCAATCAGCCCCAGCATTTT.